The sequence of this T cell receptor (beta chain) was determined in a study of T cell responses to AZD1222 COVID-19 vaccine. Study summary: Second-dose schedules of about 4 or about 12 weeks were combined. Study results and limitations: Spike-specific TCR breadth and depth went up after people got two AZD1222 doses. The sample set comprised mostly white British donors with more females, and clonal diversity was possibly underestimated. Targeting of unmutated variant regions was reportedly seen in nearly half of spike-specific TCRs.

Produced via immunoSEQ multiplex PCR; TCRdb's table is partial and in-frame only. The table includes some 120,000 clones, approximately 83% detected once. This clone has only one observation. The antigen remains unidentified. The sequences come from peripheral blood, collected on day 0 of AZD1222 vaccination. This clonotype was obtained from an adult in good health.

CDR3 nucleotides: TGCGCCAGCCGCCCCGGAGACAGCGAAGGAAACACCATATATTTT. This codes for CASRPGDSEGNTIYF. The chain combines TRBV5-1 with TRBJ1-3; D might be TRBD1 (5 bases). Trimming took off 7 bases at V and 4 bases at J, with 18 bases between the two ends. This CDR3 has 15 amino acids. The germline V gene has CDR1 SGHRS and CDR2 YFSETQ.